The sample holds a few counts of the clone carrying this T cell receptor beta chain. Its target is not known. Method: immunoSEQ multiplex PCR; TCRdb's copy keeps in-frame clones and lacks some. Here the sample spans over 35,000 clones, about 80% being singletons. The length of the CDR3 is 14 residues. Trimming removed 1 base at V and 3 bases at J, with 10 bases between. CDR1 is SGHRS and CDR2 is YFSETQ in the germline V gene. This entry comes from a study of vaccination effects on CD4 cells after COVID-19. Study at large: The ViraFEST assay expanded antigen-specific CD4+ T cells with viral peptide pools before sequencing. Post-vaccine sampling took place a median of 72 days after the second dose.

Study outcomes and limitations: Late post-vaccination samples showed marked contraction of infection- and vaccine-induced clones.

Once cultured for approximately eleven days, the cells underwent separation to obtain CD4+ T cells. The infection with SARS-CoV-2 (confirmed by PCR) occurred in this person between March and December 2020. Vaccine administered to participants consisted of two doses of either BNT162b2 or mRNA-1273. Half the medium was swapped for IL-2 medium on days 3 and 7. The source is a human donor who had a prior SARS-CoV-2 infection. Material: CD4+ T cells from PBMCs cultured without peptide, obtained after COVID-19 vaccination. V and J are TRBV5-1 and TRBJ1-2; unclear D gene. CDR3 nucleotides: TGCGCCAGCAGCTTGACGGTGGAGGACTATGGCTACACCTTC. Protein product: CASSLTVEDYGYTF.